This is a list of T cell receptor beta chains from one sample in a study of spatial heterogeneity in lung cancer. One entry per CDR3 protein results from TCRdb running MiXCR on the 5' RACE reads. The sample shows about 92,000 distinct CDR3 sequences, roughly 12% of them seen only once. Source: PBMCs, taken at surgery. The receptors come from a male donor with early-stage non-small cell lung cancer. The conserved cysteine and the conserved F or W are not part of the CDR3 here. A D gene is named only where the DNA matches it firmly. Clone size appears in some rows only: once, few, many, or a class for an expanded clone.

NA,TRBV7-2,NA,TRBJ1-1,ASSPGGALGTEAF
NA,TRBV3-1,NA,TRBJ1-6,ASSQDHGGNRRSSYNSPLH
NA,TRBV20-1,NA,TRBJ1-5,SARRGNQPQH
NA,TRBV20-1,TRBD1,TRBJ2-3,RAGQGSAADTQY
NA,TRBV19,NA,TRBJ1-3,ASVETASGNTMY
NA,TRBV20-1,NA,TRBJ1-1,SARQSNTEAF
few,TRBV20-1,NA,TRBJ2-5,SARDPIPETQY
NA,TRBV5-5,TRBD2,TRBJ2-3,ASSSGRTSGRAYTDTQY
NA,TRBV3-1,TRBD2,TRBJ2-3,ASSPPSGRGSTDTQY
NA,TRBV12-3/TRBV12-4,TRBD1,TRBJ2-3,ASSRRTGEGTDTQY
few,TRBV7-3,TRBD2,TRBJ2-2,ASSLSLAGVPGELF
NA,TRBV5-1,NA,TRBJ1-1,ASSAGGSGEAF
few,TRBV6-1,NA,TRBJ2-4,ASSPGGAPSLQY
few,TRBV6-2/TRBV6-3,NA,TRBJ2-6,ASTQPPGAGANVLT
many,TRBV4-2,NA,TRBJ1-5,ASSNGPSNQPQH
few,TRBV5-1,NA,TRBJ1-1,ASSSLQGGATEAF
NA,TRBV4-1,NA,TRBJ2-1,ASSQEWGNEQF